This TCR beta chain stems from a study of blood T cell repertoires in COVID-19. Recruited during active infection, patients (from Seattle) were subsequently followed longitudinally. The CDR3 runs 13 residues. Trimming took 3 bases from V and 6 from J, leaving 10 bases between them. Germline V lookup: CDR1 ENHRY, CDR2 SYGVKD. Per the study methods: Reference gene primer amplification gave estimated nucleated cell counts. This table comes from immunoSEQ multiplex PCR, and its TCRdb copy is limited to in-frame clones, with some not included. The D gene and trimming were derived from the DNA, and the V and J assignments and clone size from that table. The sample records 200,000 to 250,000 clones, approximately 81% being singletons.

This chain uses TRBV10-3 with TRBJ2-3; no clear D gene. The origin of this receptor is a woman older than 75 with COVID-19, enrolled during active disease. What was sequenced was peripheral blood. The CDR3 DNA reads TGTGCCATCAGTGACTTGGCGGATGATACGCAGTATTTT. This sequence encodes CAISDLADDTQYF.